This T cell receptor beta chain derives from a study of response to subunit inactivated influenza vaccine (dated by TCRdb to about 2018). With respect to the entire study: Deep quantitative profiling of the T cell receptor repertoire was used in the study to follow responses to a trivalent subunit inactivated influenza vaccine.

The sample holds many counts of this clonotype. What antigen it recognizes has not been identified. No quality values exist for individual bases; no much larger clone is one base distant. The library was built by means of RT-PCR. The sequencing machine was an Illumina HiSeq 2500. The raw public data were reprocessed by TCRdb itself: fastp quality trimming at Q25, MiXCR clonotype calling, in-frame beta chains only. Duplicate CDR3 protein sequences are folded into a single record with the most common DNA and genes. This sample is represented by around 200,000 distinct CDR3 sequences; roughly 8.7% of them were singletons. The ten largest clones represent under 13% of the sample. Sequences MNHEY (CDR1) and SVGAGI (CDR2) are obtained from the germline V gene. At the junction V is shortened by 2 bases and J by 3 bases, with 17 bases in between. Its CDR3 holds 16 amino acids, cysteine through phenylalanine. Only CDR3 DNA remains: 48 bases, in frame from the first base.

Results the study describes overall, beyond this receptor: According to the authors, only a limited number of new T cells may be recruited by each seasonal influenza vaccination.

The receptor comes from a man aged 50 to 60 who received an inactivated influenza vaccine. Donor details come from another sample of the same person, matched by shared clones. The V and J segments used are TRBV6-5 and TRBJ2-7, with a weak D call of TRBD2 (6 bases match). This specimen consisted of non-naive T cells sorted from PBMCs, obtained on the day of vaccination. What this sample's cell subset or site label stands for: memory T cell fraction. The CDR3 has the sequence CASSYKYSTAGYEQYF. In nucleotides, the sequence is TGTGCCAGCAGTTACAAATACAGCACAGCGGGCTACGAGCAGTACTTC.